This record concerns one T cell receptor beta chain sequence. What it recognizes is unknown. The record originates from a study of T cells after yellow fever vaccination. Study-level findings and limits: Abundant bulk-derived clonotypes could contaminate FACS-sorted repertoires.

V gave up 5 bases and J gave up 2 bases; unmatched junction bases: 14. The CDR3 has 17 residues. Per the germline V gene, CDR1 is SGHTA and CDR2 is FQGNSA. TCRdb called the 5' RACE reads again in MiXCR, with one record for every CDR3 protein. The sample holds 230,000 or so distinct CDR3 sequences; 6.5% to 7.5% are singletons and the top ten take about 0.95%. The rearrangement uses TRBV7-2 and TRBJ2-7; 8 bases agree with TRBD2. The receptor was isolated from a man aged 25-45 years who received the YFV17D yellow fever vaccine. The specimen was CD4+ T cells sorted from PBMCs, collected on the day of the yellow fever booster vaccination. CDR3 bases: TGTGCCAGCAGCCCCTCAAGCGGGAGTTCTAAGGCCTACGAGCAGTACTTC. Its protein product is CASSPSSGSSKAYEQYF.